This note documents a single T cell receptor beta chain sequence. Indicated time point: after dendritic cell vaccination, including at tumor progression/relapse. The source of the sample is a study of glioma-infiltrating T cells after dendritic cell vaccination. CDR3 size: 15 residues. Between the trimmed V and J ends, which lost 9 bases and 0 bases, there was a span of 16 bases. Germline values: CDR1 LNHDA, CDR2 SQIVND (reference sequence). Measured with immunoSEQ multiplex PCR; TCRdb has only the in-frame clones, and not every one. Of 65,000 or so clones listed, around nine tenths were seen once; the top ten hold more than 9%.

The chain has TRBV19 and TRBJ2-3; tentatively, D is TRBD2 (6 bases). Material: blood, obtained after dendritic cell vaccination. This sequence originates from a human donor with glioblastoma. CDR3: CASSMGGSSTDTQYF. The CDR3 coding sequence is TGTGCCAGCTCCATGGGGGGTTCTAGCACAGATACGCAGTATTTT.